The 3 T cell receptor beta chains below come from one sample, sequenced in a study of blood T cell repertoires in COVID-19. TCRdb keeps only in-frame clones here, not all; method: immunoSEQ multiplex PCR. This table has around 75,000 clones, about 85% appearing once. Sequencing input: peripheral blood. The receptors originated from a man between 45 and 60 years old with COVID-19, enrolled during active disease.

As to this clone: A junction end diverges from the germline sequence, so it may reflect a read error. The V and J genes are TRBV9 and TRBJ2-7, with 7 bases lining up with TRBD2. CDR1 SGDLS and CDR2 YYNGEE come from the germline V gene. This CDR3 has 15 residues. This CDR3 is CARSAGLAVSYEQYF. The CDR3 nucleotides read TGTGCCAGGAGCGCCGGGCTAGCGGTATCCTACGAGCAGTACTTC. Supplemented by reference TRBV9 and TRBJ2-7, the full variable domain reads DSGVTQTPKHLITATGQRVTLRCSPRSGDLSVYWYQQSLDQGLQFLIQYYNGEERAKGNILERFSAQQFPDLHSELNLSSLELGDSALYFCARSAGLAVSYEQYFGPGTRLTVT.

The genes are TRBV21-1 and TRBJ2-5; TRBD1 is taken as the D call from the table, unchecked against the DNA. TRBV21-1 is noted as a pseudogene. The CDR3 contains 16 residues. CDR3 amino acids: CASSRHREKVQETQYF. DNA for the CDR3: TGTGCCAGCAGCAGACACAGGGAGAAGGTTCAAGAGACCCAGTACTTC.

The chain carries TRBV7-2 and TRBJ2-5, with 9 bases lining up with TRBD1. After removal of 3 bases from V and 5 bases from J, the junction contained 7 bases not matched to a gene. This CDR3 region has 15 residues. Germline V gives CDR1 SGHTA, CDR2 FQGNSA. The chain's CDR3 is CASSLTGGLVETQYF. The CDR3 coding sequence is TGTGCCAGCAGCTTGACAGGGGGGCTGGTGGAGACCCAGTACTTC. The complete variable domain, with remaining parts taken from reference TRBV7-2 and TRBJ2-5, reads GAGVSQSPSNKVTEKGKDVELRCDPISGHTALYWYRQSLGQGLEFLIYFQGNSAPDKSGLPSDRFSAERTGGSVSTLTIQRTQQEDSAVYLCASSLTGGLVETQYFGPGTRLLVL.